These 28 T cell receptor beta chains came from one sample sequenced in a study of T cell responses to AZD1222 COVID-19 vaccine. Produced via immunoSEQ multiplex PCR; TCRdb's table is partial and in-frame only. The sample includes 150,000 to 200,000 clones, around 93% of them seen just once. This material consisted of peripheral blood, taken on day 0 of AZD1222 vaccination. The source is an adult in good health.

The chain links TRBV19 to TRBJ1-5; 9 nucleotides match TRBD1. The CDR3 has 16 residues. With 5 bases clipped from V and 2 bases from J, the junction kept 7 bases outside the gene matches. The germline gives CDR1 LNHDA, CDR2 SQIVND (reference sequence). CDR3 sequence: CASSLQDRGGNQPQHF. The DNA of the CDR3 is TGTGCCAGTAGTCTCCAGGACAGGGGCGGCAATCAGCCCCAGCATTTT.

This clone was counted a few times. The chain uses TRBV4-3 and TRBJ2-3, with TRBD2 matching 12 bases. With V trimmed by 1 base and J by 5 bases, 7 bases remained unmatched. The germline gives CDR1 LGHNA, CDR2 YSLEER. The CDR3 covers 17 residues. The CDR3 loop reads CASSQGLAGGPLDTQYF. Here the CDR3 DNA reads TGCGCCAGCAGCCAAGGGCTAGCGGGAGGGCCATTAGATACGCAGTATTTT.

The rearrangement links TRBV6-2 or TRBV6-3 to TRBJ2-7, with 15 positions matching TRBD2. Trimming cost V 4 bases and J 3 bases; bases outside gene matches: 13. The germline V gene has CDR1 MNHEY and CDR2 SVGEGT. The CDR3 consists of 19 residues. CDR3 amino acids: CASSSRLRGLAGGLYEQYF. CDR3 DNA sequence: TGTGCCAGCAGTTCGCGGCTAAGGGGACTAGCGGGAGGACTCTACGAGCAGTACTTC.

The rearrangement joins TRBV4-2 to TRBJ1-3; D not certain. The germline gives CDR1 LGHNA, CDR2 YNFKEQ. Trimming took off 0 bases at V and 4 bases at J, with 10 bases between the two ends. This CDR3 has 15 amino acids. For the CDR3, the DNA is TGTGCCAGCAGCCAAGACGGGCAGTCCGGAAACACCATATATTTT. Protein product: CASSQDGQSGNTIYF.

The V call is TRBV5-5, the J call TRBJ1-3, with TRBD1 matching 7 bases. V lost 3 bases to trimming and J lost 0 bases; unmatched junction nucleotides: 3. Per the germline V gene, CDR1 is SGHKS and CDR2 is YYEKEE (reference sequence). The CDR3 covers 15 residues. Written as DNA, the CDR3 is TGTGCCAGCAGCTATACAGGGGACTCTGGAAACACCATATATTTT. The encoded protein is CASSYTGDSGNTIYF.

This sequence joins TRBV5-4 and TRBJ1-2, with 10 positions matching TRBD1. Germline assignment: CDR1 SGHNT and CDR2 YYREEE (reference sequence). CDR3 length: 17 amino acids. Trimming took 4 bases from V and 3 from J; bases not matched to a gene: 12. The CDR3 sequence: CASSTARDRGGYYGYTF. The CDR3, as DNA: TGTGCCAGCAGCACCGCCCGGGACAGGGGTGGCTACTATGGCTACACCTTC.

This clone was recorded only once. The chain joins TRBV28 to TRBJ1-1; D is unclear. The V end lost 6 bases, the J end lost 0 bases, and 14 bases lay between the germline ends. The CDR3 extends over 15 amino acids. Germline V lookup: CDR1 MDHEN, CDR2 SYDVKM. CDR3 region: CASRTPRALNTEAFF. The DNA for the CDR3 is TGTGCCAGCAGAACCCCCCGCGCCCTGAACACTGAAGCTTTCTTT.

This clone was found once. The chain employs TRBV3-1 (or the pseudogene TRBV3-2) and TRBJ1-1; D is perhaps TRBD1 (6 bases). The CDR3 is made up of 13 amino acids. Germline V gene lookup returns CDR1 LGHDT and CDR2 YNNKEL (reference sequence). V dropped 6 bases and J dropped 6 bases, with 14 bases sitting between them. CDR3 region: CASSVTGLSEAFF. CDR3 in DNA: TGTGCCAGCAGTGTTACAGGGTTATCTGAAGCTTTCTTT.

J is TRBJ2-2 and V is TRBV29-1; 11 bases are a match to TRBD2. The germline V gene has CDR1 SQVTM and CDR2 ANQGSEA. With V trimmed by 6 bases and J by 7 bases, 7 bases remained unmatched. CDR3 length equals 14 residues. The CDR3 loop reads CSVLAGGPIGELFF. For the CDR3, the DNA is TGCAGCGTGTTAGCGGGAGGGCCAATCGGGGAGCTGTTTTTT.

The chain employs TRBV6-2 or TRBV6-3 and TRBJ1-6, with no clear D. This CDR3 has 14 amino acids. V was shortened by 4 bases and J by 5 bases, with 9 bases between the two germline ends. Germline V gene sequence: CDR1 MNHEY, CDR2 SVGEGT. The CDR3 here is CASSLDLDNSPLHF. The CDR3 DNA reads as TGTGCCAGCAGTTTGGACTTAGATAATTCACCCCTCCACTTT.

This chain uses TRBV18 with TRBJ1-1; the D gene is possibly TRBD1 (6 bases). Germline-derived CDR1 and CDR2 are KGHSH and LQKENI. This CDR3 has 13 residues. Between the trimmed V and J ends, which lost 3 bases and 10 bases, there was a span of 15 bases. The CDR3 DNA follows: TGTGCCAGCTCACCTTTACAGGGATGGGGAGCTTTCTTT. Translating it yields CASSPLQGWGAFF.

The chain uses TRBV27 and TRBJ2-2, with TRBD1 matching over 9 bases. This CDR3 is 15 amino acids long. The junction had 7 bases not matched to a gene; V was cut back by 5 bases and J by 6 bases. The germline V gene has CDR1 MNHEY and CDR2 SMNVEV (reference sequence). CDR3 DNA: TGTGCCAGCAGTGCCACAGGGGGCGCAGCCGGGGAGCTGTTTTTT. It encodes CASSATGGAAGELFF.

The chain combines TRBV27 with TRBJ1-1; unclear D gene. CDR3 length equals 15 residues. Trimming shortened V by 3 bases and J by 0 bases, and 11 bases separated the two germline ends. The germline V gene encodes CDR1 MNHEY and CDR2 SMNVEV (reference sequence). The CDR3 spells CASSFEGRVNTEAFF. For the CDR3, the DNA is TGTGCCAGCAGTTTTGAAGGGCGGGTGAACACTGAAGCTTTCTTT.

The CDR3 spells CSVERLAGVGGELFF. The CDR3 bases are TGCAGCGTTGAACGTCTAGCGGGAGTGGGGGGGGAGCTGTTTTTT. This chain uses TRBV29-1 with TRBJ2-2, with 10 bases identical to TRBD2. The CDR3 has 15 amino acids. Germline CDR1 reads SQVTM; CDR2 reads ANQGSEA. J lost 8 bases, V lost 2 bases, and 8 bases had no gene match.

This rearrangement joins TRBV19 to TRBJ1-5; 9 nucleotides align to TRBD1. Germline lookup yields CDR1 LNHDA and CDR2 SQIVND (reference sequence). After removal of 2 bases from V and 6 bases from J, the junction contained 8 bases not matched to a gene. This CDR3 has 16 residues. The CDR3 is CASSILGQGFGQPQHF. In DNA form, the CDR3 reads TGTGCCAGTAGTATATTGGGACAGGGATTTGGTCAGCCCCAGCATTTT.

This clone appeared once. The gene calls are TRBV6-2 or TRBV6-3 and TRBJ2-5; TRBD2 matches 9 bases. The CDR3 extends over 17 amino acids. From germline, CDR1 is MNHEY and CDR2 SVGEGT. V gave up 6 bases and J gave up 4 bases; unmatched junction bases: 15. CDR3 protein: CASSDATLAGGGETQYF. For the CDR3, the DNA is TGTGCCAGCAGCGACGCGACGTTGGCGGGAGGGGGAGAGACCCAGTACTTC.

This rearrangement joins TRBV30 to TRBJ1-6; 11 bases align to TRBD1. The ends lost 4 bases at V and 9 bases at J; junction bases unmatched: 5. Germline values: CDR1 GTSNPN, CDR2 SVGIG (reference sequence). The CDR3 spans 14 residues. DNA of the CDR3: TGTGCCTGGATGCGGACAGGGGGCTCTTCACCCCTCCACTTT. Translation gives CAWMRTGGSSPLHF.

The chain combines TRBV19 with TRBJ2-2, with D maybe TRBD2 (7 bases). Trimming took 0 bases from V and 0 from J, leaving 11 bases between them. Germline lookup yields CDR1 LNHDA and CDR2 SQIVND (reference sequence). This CDR3 is 17 amino acids long. CDR3 coding DNA: TGTGCCAGTAGTATAGATCGGGGGGCCCCGAACACCGGGGAGCTGTTTTTT. Protein sequence: CASSIDRGAPNTGELFF.

The CDR3 bases are TGCGCCAGCAGCCCTGTCAGGGTTTACACCGGGGAGCTGTTTTTT. It yields the protein CASSPVRVYTGELFF. This chain connects TRBV5-1 to TRBJ2-2; perhaps TRBD1 as D (5 bases). Trimming left V 4 bases short and J 3 bases short, with 13 bases between. This CDR3 is 15 amino acids long. Germline V gene lookup returns CDR1 SGHRS and CDR2 YFSETQ.

This chain links TRBV21-1 with TRBJ1-2; the listed D gene, TRBD1, was not tested against the DNA. TRBV21-1 is given as a pseudogene. The length of the CDR3 is 14 residues. The CDR3 spells CASSKVYRGDGYTF. CDR3 nucleotide sequence: TGTGCCAGCAGCAAAGTATACAGGGGTGATGGCTACACCTTC.

The rearrangement links TRBV30 to TRBJ1-5; tentatively, D is TRBD1 (6 bases). Germline V gene data show CDR1 as GTSNPN and CDR2 as SVGIG (reference sequence). There are 12 residues in the CDR3. The germline V and J ends were trimmed by 3 bases and 8 bases, with 11 bases remaining between them. CDR3 bases: TGTGCCTGGAGCGGAGGGGGAGAGCCCCAGCATTTT. Translating gives CAWSGGGEPQHF.

The chain carries TRBV6-4 and TRBJ1-5; D is ambiguous. Germline V gives CDR1 MRHNA, CDR2 SNTAGT. This CDR3 comprises 12 residues. With 3 bases removed from V and 8 bases from J, the gap between germline ends came to 8 bases. The CDR3 spells CASSERVKPQHF. The DNA of the CDR3 is TGTGCCAGCAGTGAAAGGGTGAAGCCCCAGCATTTT.

The chain recombines TRBV28 with TRBJ2-7; D possibly corresponds to TRBD2 (5 bases). The CDR3 totals 15 residues. CDR1 and CDR2 (germline): MDHEN, SYDVKM. Trimming took 5 bases from V and 0 from J, leaving 14 bases between them. CDR3 nucleotides: TGTGCCAGCAGTACAACAGAGGGCAGCTCCTACGAGCAGTACTTC. This sequence encodes CASSTTEGSSYEQYF. The full variable domain, completed using reference TRBV28 and TRBJ2-7, is DVKVTQSSRYLVKRTGEKVFLECVQDMDHENMFWYRQDPGLGLRLIYFSYDVKMKEKGDIPEGYSVSREKKERFSLILESASTNQTSMYLCASSTTEGSSYEQYFGPGTRLTVT.

The chain recombines TRBV7-8 with TRBJ2-1; unclear D gene. This CDR3 is built from 15 residues. Germline assignment: CDR1 SGHVS and CDR2 FQNEAQ. Trimming removed 5 bases from V and 0 bases from J, with 11 bases in between. CDR3 amino acids: CASSPSSDSYNEQFF. Here the CDR3 DNA reads TGTGCCAGCAGCCCCTCGTCGGACTCCTACAATGAGCAGTTCTTC.

The genes are TRBV6-5 and TRBJ2-5; TRBD2 agrees at 10 bases. The CDR3 totals 16 residues. V dropped 0 bases and J dropped 4; count of bases not matched to a gene: 5. Germline V gene data show CDR1 as MNHEY and CDR2 as SVGAGI. CDR3 nucleotides: TGTGCCAGCAGTTACTCGACCCTAGCGGGAGTAGAGACCCAGTACTTC. Translated, it gives CASSYSTLAGVETQYF.

This CDR3 is CASDAGGSYNEQFF. Written as DNA, the CDR3 is TGCGCCAGCGATGCGGGGGGCTCCTACAATGAGCAGTTCTTC. V usage is TRBV5-1 and J usage is TRBJ2-1; TRBD2 agrees at 8 bases. The CDR3 is 14 residues long. The junction had 3 bases not matched to a gene; V was cut back by 7 bases and J by 0 bases. Germline CDR1 reads SGHRS; CDR2 reads YFSETQ.

The chain has TRBV18 and TRBJ2-1; D uncertain. V gave up 1 base and J gave up 0 bases, with 7 bases separating them. Germline CDR1 KGHSH, CDR2 LQKENI. The CDR3 is 15 amino acids. CDR3 region: CASSPLASSYNEQFF. CDR3 DNA: TGTGCCAGCTCACCACTCGCCAGCTCCTACAATGAGCAGTTCTTC.

This chain links TRBV28 with TRBJ2-1; TRBD2 matches 9 bases. Trimming took 6 bases from V and 7 from J; bases not matched to a gene: 7. CDR1 and CDR2 (germline): MDHEN, SYDVKM. The CDR3 covers 14 residues. The DNA of the CDR3 is TGTGCCAGCAGAGGTAGCGGGAGTAGGAATGAGCAGTTCTTC. It yields the protein CASRGSGSRNEQFF.